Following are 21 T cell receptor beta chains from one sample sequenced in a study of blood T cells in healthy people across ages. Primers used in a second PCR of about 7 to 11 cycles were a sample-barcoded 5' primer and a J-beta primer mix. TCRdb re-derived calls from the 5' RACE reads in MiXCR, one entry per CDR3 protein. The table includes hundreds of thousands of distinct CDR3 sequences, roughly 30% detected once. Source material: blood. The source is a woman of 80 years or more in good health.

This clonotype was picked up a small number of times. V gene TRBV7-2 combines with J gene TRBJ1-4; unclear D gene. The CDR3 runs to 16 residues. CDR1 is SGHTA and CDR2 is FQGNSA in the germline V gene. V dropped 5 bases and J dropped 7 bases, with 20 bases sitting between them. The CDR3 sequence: CASSTHPGGSGEKLFF. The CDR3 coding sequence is TGTGCCAGCAGCACGCACCCAGGAGGGAGTGGTGAAAAACTGTTTTTT. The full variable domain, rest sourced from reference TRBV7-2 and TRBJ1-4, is GAGVSQSPSNKVTEKGKDVELRCDPISGHTALYWYRQSLGQGLEFLIYFQGNSAPDKSGLPSDRFSAERTGGSVSTLTIQRTQQEDSAVYLCASSTHPGGSGEKLFFGSGTQLSVL.

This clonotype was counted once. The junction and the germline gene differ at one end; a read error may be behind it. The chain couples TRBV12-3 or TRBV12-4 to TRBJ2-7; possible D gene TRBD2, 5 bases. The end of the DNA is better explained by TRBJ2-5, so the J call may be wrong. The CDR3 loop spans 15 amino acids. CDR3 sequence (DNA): TGTGCCAGCAGTTTGGCAGGTGAGGGTCAAGGGACCCAGTACTTC. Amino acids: CASSLAGEGQGTQYF.

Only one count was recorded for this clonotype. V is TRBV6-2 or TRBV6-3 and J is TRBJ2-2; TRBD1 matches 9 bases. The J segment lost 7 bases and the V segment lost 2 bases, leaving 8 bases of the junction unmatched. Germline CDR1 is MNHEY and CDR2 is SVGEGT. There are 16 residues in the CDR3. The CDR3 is CASSYQDRGIDGELFF. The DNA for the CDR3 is TGTGCCAGCAGTTACCAGGACAGGGGAATAGACGGGGAGCTGTTTTTT.

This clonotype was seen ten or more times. The CDR3 DNA follows: TGTGCCAGCAGCCAAGGGATAAACACTGAAGCTTTCTTT. Its protein product is CASSQGINTEAFF. This rearrangement joins TRBV3-1 to TRBJ1-1; D is undetermined. The CDR3 consists of 13 residues. CDR1 and CDR2 from the germline V gene are LGHDT and YNNKEL (reference sequence). The V and J ends lost 1 base and 2 bases respectively, with 5 bases between them. Variable domain in full (rest from reference TRBV3-1 and TRBJ1-1): DTAVSQTPKYLVTQMGNDKSIKCEQNLGHDTMYWYKQDSKKFLKIMFSYNNKELIINETVPNRFSPKSPDKAHLNLHINSLELGDSAVYFCASSQGINTEAFFGQGTRLTVV.

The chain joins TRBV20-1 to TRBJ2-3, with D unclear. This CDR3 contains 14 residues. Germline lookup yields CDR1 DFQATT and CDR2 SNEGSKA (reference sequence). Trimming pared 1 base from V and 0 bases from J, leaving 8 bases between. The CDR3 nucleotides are TGCAGTGCTAGAGGCGACGGGAGCACAGATACGCAGTATTTT. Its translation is CSARGDGSTDTQYF.

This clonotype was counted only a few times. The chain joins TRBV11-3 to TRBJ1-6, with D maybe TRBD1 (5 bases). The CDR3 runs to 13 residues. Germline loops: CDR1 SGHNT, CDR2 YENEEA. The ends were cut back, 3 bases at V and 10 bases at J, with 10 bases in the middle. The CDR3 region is CASSLEGRSPLHF. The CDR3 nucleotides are TGTGCCAGCAGCTTGGAGGGGCGATCACCCCTCCACTTT.

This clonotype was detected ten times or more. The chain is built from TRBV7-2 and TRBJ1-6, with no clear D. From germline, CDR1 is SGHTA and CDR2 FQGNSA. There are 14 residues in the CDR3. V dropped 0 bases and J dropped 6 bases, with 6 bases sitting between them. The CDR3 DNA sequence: TGTGCCAGCAGCTTAGCAGGGCCTAATTCACCCCTCCACTTT. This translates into CASSLAGPNSPLHF.

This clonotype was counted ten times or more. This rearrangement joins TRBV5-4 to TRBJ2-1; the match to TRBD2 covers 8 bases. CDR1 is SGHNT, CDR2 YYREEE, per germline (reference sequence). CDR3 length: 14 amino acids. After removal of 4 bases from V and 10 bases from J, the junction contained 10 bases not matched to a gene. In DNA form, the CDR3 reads TGTGCCAGCAGCCCCACCGGGGGGGGGAGAGAGCAGTTCTTC. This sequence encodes CASSPTGGGREQFF.

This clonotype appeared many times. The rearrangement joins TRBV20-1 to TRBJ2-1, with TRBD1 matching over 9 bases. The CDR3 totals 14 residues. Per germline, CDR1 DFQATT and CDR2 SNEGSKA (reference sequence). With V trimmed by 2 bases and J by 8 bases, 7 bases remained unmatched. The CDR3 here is CSARIQGARYEQFF. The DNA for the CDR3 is TGCAGTGCTAGAATACAGGGGGCGCGGTATGAGCAGTTCTTC.

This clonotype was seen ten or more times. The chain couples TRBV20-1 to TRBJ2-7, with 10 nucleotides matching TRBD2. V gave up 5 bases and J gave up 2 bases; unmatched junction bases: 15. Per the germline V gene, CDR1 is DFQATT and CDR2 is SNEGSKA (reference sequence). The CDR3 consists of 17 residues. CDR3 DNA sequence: TGCAGTGCTCTATCCGGGCTAGCGGGGGCGTACACCTACGAGCAGTACTTC. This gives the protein CSALSGLAGAYTYEQYF.

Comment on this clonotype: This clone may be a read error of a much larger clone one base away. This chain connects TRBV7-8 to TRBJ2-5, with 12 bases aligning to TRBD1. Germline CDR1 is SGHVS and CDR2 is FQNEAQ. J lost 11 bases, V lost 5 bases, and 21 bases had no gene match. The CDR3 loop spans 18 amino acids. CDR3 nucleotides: TGTGCCAGCAGCATGGGACAGGGGGCGGTTCCCCTCGTGAATGAGCAGTACTTC. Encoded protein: CASSMGQGAVPLVNEQYF.

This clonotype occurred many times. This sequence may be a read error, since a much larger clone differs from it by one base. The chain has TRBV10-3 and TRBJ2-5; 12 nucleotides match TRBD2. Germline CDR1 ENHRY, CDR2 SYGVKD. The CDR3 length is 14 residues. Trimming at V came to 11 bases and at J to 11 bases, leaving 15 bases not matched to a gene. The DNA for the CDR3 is TGTGCCGCCTCTAGCGGGGGGGCTATGAATGAGCAGTACTTC. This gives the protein CAASSGGAMNEQYF.

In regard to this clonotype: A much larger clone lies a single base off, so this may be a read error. CDR3 region: CASGQEGQGASAEQYF. The CDR3 DNA follows: TGTGCCAGCGGCCAAGAGGGTCAGGGGGCGTCGGCCGAGCAGTACTTC. The V and J genes are TRBV3-1 and TRBJ2-7; 8 nucleotides agree with TRBD1. CDR1 and CDR2 from the germline V gene are LGHDT and YNNKEL (reference sequence). The CDR3 spans 16 residues.

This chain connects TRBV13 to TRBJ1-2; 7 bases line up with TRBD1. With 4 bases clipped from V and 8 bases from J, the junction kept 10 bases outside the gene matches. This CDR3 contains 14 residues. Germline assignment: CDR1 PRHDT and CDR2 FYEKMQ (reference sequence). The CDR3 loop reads CASSYGTAFGGYTF. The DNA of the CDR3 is TGTGCCAGCAGCTACGGGACAGCCTTCGGGGGCTACACCTTC.

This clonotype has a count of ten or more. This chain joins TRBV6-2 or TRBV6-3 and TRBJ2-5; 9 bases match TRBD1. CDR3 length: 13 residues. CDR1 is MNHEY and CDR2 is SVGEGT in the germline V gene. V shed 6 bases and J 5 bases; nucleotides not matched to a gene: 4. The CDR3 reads CASSRTGVETQYF. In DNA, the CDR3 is TGTGCCAGCAGCAGGACAGGGGTGGAGACCCAGTACTTC.

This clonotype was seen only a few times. CDR3 region: CASRDSPNTGELFF. The CDR3 DNA follows: TGTGCCAGCAGGGACAGCCCGAACACCGGGGAGCTGTTTTTT. The chain links TRBV7-6 to TRBJ2-2, with D perhaps TRBD1 (6 bases). Trimming took 6 bases from V and 0 from J, leaving 8 bases between them. The CDR3 loop spans 14 amino acids. In germline, CDR1 is SGHVS, CDR2 FNYEAQ.

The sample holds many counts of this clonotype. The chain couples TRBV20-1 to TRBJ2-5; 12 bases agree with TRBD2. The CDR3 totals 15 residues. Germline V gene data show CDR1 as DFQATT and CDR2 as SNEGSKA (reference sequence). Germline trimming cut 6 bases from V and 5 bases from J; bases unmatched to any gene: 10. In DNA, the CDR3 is TGCAGTGCAATTCCTAGCGGGGGGGCCTTTGAGACCCAGTACTTC. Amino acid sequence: CSAIPSGGAFETQYF.

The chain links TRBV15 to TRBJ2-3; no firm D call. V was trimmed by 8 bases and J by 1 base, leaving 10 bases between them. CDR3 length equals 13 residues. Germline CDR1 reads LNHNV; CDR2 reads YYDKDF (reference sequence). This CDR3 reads CATATQGTDTQYF. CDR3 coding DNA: TGTGCCACCGCGACCCAGGGCACAGATACGCAGTATTTT.

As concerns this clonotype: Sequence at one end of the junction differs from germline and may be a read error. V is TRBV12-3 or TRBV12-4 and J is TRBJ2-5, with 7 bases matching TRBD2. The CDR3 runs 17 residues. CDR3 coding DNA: TGTGCCAGCAGTTTAGGGACTAGGAACAGGTTCAAGGAGACCCGGTACTTC. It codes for CASSLGTRNRFKETRYF.

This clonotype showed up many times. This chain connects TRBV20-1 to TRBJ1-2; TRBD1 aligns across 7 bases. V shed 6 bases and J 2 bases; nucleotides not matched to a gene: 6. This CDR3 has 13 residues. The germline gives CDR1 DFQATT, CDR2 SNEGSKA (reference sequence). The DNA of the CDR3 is TGCAGTGCCACCAGGGGGGACAACTATGGCTACACCTTC. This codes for CSATRGDNYGYTF.

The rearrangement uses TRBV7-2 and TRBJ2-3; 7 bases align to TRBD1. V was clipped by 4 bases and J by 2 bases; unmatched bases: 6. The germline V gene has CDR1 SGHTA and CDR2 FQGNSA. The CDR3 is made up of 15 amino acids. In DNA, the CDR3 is TGTGCCAGCAGCTCTGGGGACAGACCCACAGATACGCAGTATTTT. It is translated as CASSSGDRPTDTQYF.